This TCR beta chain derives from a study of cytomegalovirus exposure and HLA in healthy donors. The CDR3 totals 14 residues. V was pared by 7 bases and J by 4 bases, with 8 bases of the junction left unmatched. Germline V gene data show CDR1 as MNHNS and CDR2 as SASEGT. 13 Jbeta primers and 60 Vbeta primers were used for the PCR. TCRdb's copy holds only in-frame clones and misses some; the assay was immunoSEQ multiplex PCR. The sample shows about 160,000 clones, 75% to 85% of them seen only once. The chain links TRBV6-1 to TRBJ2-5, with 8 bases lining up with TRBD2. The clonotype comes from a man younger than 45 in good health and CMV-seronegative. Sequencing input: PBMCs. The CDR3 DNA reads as TGTGCCAGCATGTCGCGGCTAGCGGGAGAGACCCAGTACTTC. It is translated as CASMSRLAGETQYF.